This T cell receptor (beta chain) came from a study of shared clonotypes between healthy human individuals (dated by TCRdb to the early 2020s). For the study in its entirety: The cohort included a few men and a couple of women between 18 and 49 years of age. For each donor, CD4 naive and CD4 memory were each given three plates, CD8 naive was given two plates, and CD8 memory was given one plate. The study deeply sequenced blood TCR repertoires of five healthy adults to estimate repertoire size and the extent of clonotype sharing between individuals. Libraries were prepared and TCR repertoires were sequenced by different laboratories using diverse techniques, in order to increase sequencing depth and limit assay-specific biases. Per donor, leukapheresis produced somewhere between about 0.85 and 10 billion PBMCs.

What the authors observed across the whole study: Because the study included a small number of donors, the genetic and exposure-history diversity represented was limited. Rarefaction of sorted-subset datasets indicated incomplete sequencing despite the large sequencing depth. Around 5% of naive CD4, 3% to 4% of naive CD8, about 2.1% of memory CD4, and approximately 0.39% of memory CD8 clonotypes were shared across several donors. Sampling was limited to blood, and TCR repertoires in tissue likely differ from TCR repertoires in blood. Estimated clonotype richness was generally larger for naive than for memory subsets. Compared with non-shared clonotypes, the clonotypes found in all four sorted-subset donors had higher generation probabilities. Based on pairwise subsampling, the degree of clonotype sharing among donors was expected to be affected by sequencing depth.

Using the deep immunoSEQ assay, multiplex PCR amplified TCR CDR3 regions from genomic DNA. Genomic DNA extracted from each cell subset was distributed evenly over all wells of several immunoSEQ 96-well plates, and each plate served as one replicate. For sorted subsets, around 200 ng genomic DNA, equal to tens of thousands of T cell genomes, was loaded into each replicate PCR. The purified libraries were quantified using a Qubit 3.0 fluorometer, sized with a Bioanalyzer 2100, and then quantified again using the KAPA Library Quantification kit. Every immunoSEQ 96-well plate was sequenced on a separate single-read 150-cycle Illumina NextSeq 550 flow cell. The authors' analysis ran thus. Because the immunoSEQ output included only junctional sequences and no quality scores, the filtering could not be the same as the filtering used for full-length reads. Sequences were annotated with PyIR, a Python wrapper for IgBLAST v1.9, and V/J genes and CDR3 were assigned using IMGT germline references. Reads with weak V/J assignments (E-value above 1e-6), missing CDR3, stop codons, out-of-frame junctions, or ambiguous translated residues were removed. V3J clonotypes were defined as sequences sharing an identical inferred V gene, J gene, and CDR3 amino acid sequence. The percentage overlap between two repertoires was calculated by dividing the number of shared unique clonotypes by the size of the smaller repertoire. Richness of each repertoire was evaluated using RTK rarefaction, the Chao1 estimator, and Recon v2.1 estimates of unobserved clonotypes. Generation probabilities for all TCRbeta clonotypes obtained by the gDNA method from several donors were computed using OLGA. The source is immuneACCESS, and TCRdb retained only in-frame sequences with V and J called. Part of the clones is not carried over; for the studies checked, unresolved V genes explain less than half of this, and the remainder is unexplained. That table furnishes V, J and clone size, whereas the DNA furnished D and trimming. The table for this sample lists hundreds of thousands of clones; approximately 73% of them were counted only once. Around 1.8% of the sample goes to the ten largest clones.

About this clone itself: The clone's antigen remains unknown. The record has no base qualities; no much larger clone is one base away.

Cut back by 7 bases and 4 bases, the V and J ends lie 13 bases apart. The CDR3, cysteine through phenylalanine, is 13 amino acids long. Only CDR3 DNA is held: 39 bases, read in frame from base 1. CDR1 LNHDA and CDR2 SQIVND were looked up in the germline V gene (reference sequence). Healthy HIV-negative adults with no recently reported acute infections or vaccinations were included as donors. Only Caucasian adults living in Nashville, Tennessee, USA were represented among the donors. CD4+ T cells were enriched by magnetic negative selection; naive cells were then positively selected on CD45RA, and the negative fraction formed the memory subset. Blood was obtained by leukapheresis, after which PBMCs were separated by Ficoll-Histopaque density gradient centrifugation and cryopreserved in liquid nitrogen vapor phase. Analytical flow cytometry was used to check the purity and quantity of each magnetically sorted T cell population. Genomic DNA was isolated from every sorted fraction and measured by UV absorbance on a Nanodrop 2000c.

The TCR sequence derives from a young woman in good health. Recombination linked TRBV19 to TRBJ2-5, with a weak D call of TRBD2 (6 bases match). The specimen was memory CD4+ T cells sorted from blood. The sample's cell subset or site label, in plain terms: CD45RA-negative fraction. The base sequence is TGTGCCAGTAACTACCGGGGAGGAGAGACCCAGTACTTC. This codes for CASNYRGGETQYF.